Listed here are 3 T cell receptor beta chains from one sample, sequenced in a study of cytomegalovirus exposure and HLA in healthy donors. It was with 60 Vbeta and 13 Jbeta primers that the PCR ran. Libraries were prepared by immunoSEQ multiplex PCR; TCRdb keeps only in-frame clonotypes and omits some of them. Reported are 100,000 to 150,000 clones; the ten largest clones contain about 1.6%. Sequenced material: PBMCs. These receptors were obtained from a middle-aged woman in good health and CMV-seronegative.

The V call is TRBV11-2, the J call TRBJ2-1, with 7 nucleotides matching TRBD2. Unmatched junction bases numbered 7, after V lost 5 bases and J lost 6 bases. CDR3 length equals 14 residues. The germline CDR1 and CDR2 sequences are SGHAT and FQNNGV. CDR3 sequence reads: CASSLHPGGNEQFF. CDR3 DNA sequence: TGTGCCAGCAGCCTCCACCCGGGGGGCAATGAGCAGTTCTTC.

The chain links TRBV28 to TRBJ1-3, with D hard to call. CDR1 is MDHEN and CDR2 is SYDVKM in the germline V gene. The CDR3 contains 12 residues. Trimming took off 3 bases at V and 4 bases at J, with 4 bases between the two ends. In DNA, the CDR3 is TGTGCCAGCAGTTTCTCCGGAAACACCATATATTTT. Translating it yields CASSFSGNTIYF.

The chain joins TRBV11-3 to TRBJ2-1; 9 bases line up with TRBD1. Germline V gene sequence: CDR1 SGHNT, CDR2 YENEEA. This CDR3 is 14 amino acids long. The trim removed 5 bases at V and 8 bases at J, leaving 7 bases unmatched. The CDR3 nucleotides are TGTGCCAGCAGCCCACCGGGACAGGGCTATGAGCAGTTCTTC. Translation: CASSPPGQGYEQFF.